What follows are 12 T cell receptor beta chains derived from one specimen sequenced in a study of OX40 agonist ivuxolimab in advanced cancers. Using immunoSEQ multiplex PCR, the repertoire was profiled, and TCRdb retains in-frame clones only, with some absent. Of under 70,000 clones in the sample, roughly nine tenths were seen once. The specimen comprised CD4+ or CD8+ T cells sorted from blood, sampled in a trial of the OX40 agonist ivuxolimab. Receptors originate from an adult with an advanced solid tumor such as melanoma, head and neck, liver or kidney cancer.

The chain is built from TRBV28 and TRBJ1-3, with D hard to call. In germline, CDR1 is MDHEN, CDR2 SYDVKM. Trimming shortened V by 2 bases and J by 2 bases, and 10 bases separated the two germline ends. The CDR3 contains 15 residues. The CDR3 loop reads CASSLLQETGNTIYF. CDR3 DNA sequence: TGTGCCAGCAGTTTACTTCAGGAGACTGGAAACACCATATATTTT.

The chain has TRBV19 and TRBJ1-2; the match to TRBD1 covers 10 bases. The ends lost 4 bases at V and 4 bases at J; junction bases unmatched: 12. The germline CDR1 and CDR2 sequences are LNHDA and SQIVND (reference sequence). The CDR3 length is 17 residues. In DNA form, the CDR3 reads TGTGCCAGTAGTAGTCGGGACAGGGGCCCTTTTACCTATGGCTACACCTTC. Its translation: CASSSRDRGPFTYGYTF. The full variable domain, rest sourced from reference TRBV19 and TRBJ1-2, is DGGITQSPKYLFRKEGQNVTLSCEQNLNHDAMYWYRQDPGQGLRLIYYSQIVNDFQKGDIAEGYSVSREKKESFPLTVTSAQKNPTAFYLCASSSRDRGPFTYGYTFGSGTRLTVV.

The V gene is TRBV6-5, the J gene TRBJ2-7; 8 positions match TRBD1. Per the germline V gene, CDR1 is MNHEY and CDR2 is SVGAGI. V was clipped by 6 bases and J by 3 bases; unmatched bases: 4. The length of the CDR3 is 13 residues. The CDR3 bases are TGTGCCAGCAGACGGGACAGGTACTACGAGCAGTACTTC. It specifies CASRRDRYYEQYF.

This chain links TRBV27 with TRBJ2-7; possible D gene TRBD1, 5 bases. The V and J ends lost 3 bases and 5 bases respectively, with 20 bases between them. CDR1 and CDR2 from the germline V gene are MNHEY and SMNVEV (reference sequence). The CDR3 is 16 residues long. DNA of the CDR3: TGTGCCAGCAGTTTGGATCAGGGTAGAAGATTGAACGAGCAGTACTTC. Residues: CASSLDQGRRLNEQYF.

This chain joins TRBV9 and TRBJ2-3; D possibly corresponds to TRBD2 (5 bases). Germline V CDR1 and CDR2: SGDLS, YYNGEE. The CDR3 loop spans 16 amino acids. V lost 4 bases and J 0 bases, leaving 15 bases between the germline ends. The CDR3 spells CASSTRGSTSTDTQYF. Here the CDR3 DNA reads TGTGCCAGCAGCACCCGGGGAAGCACTAGCACAGATACGCAGTATTTT.

V usage is TRBV18 and J usage is TRBJ2-3; D unclear. The CDR3 runs 15 residues. Looked up from germline, CDR1 is KGHSH and CDR2 is LQKENI. V gave up 4 bases and J gave up 0 bases, with 11 bases separating them. The CDR3 bases are TGTGCCAGCTCACAGAAGCGACCTAGCACAGATACGCAGTATTTT. Encoded protein: CASSQKRPSTDTQYF. Using reference TRBV18 and TRBJ2-3 for the parts outside the CDR3, the full variable domain is NAGVMQNPRHLVRRRGQEARLRCSPMKGHSHVYWYRQLPEEGLKFMVYLQKENIIDESGMPKERFSAEFPKEGPSILRIQQVVRGDSAAYFCASSQKRPSTDTQYFGPGTRLTVL.

This clone was observed once. The J gene is TRBJ2-5, the V gene TRBV13; the match to TRBD2 covers 13 bases. The J call is doubtful: the DNA matches TRBJ2-7 better. There are 18 residues in the CDR3. Germline V gives CDR1 PRHDT, CDR2 FYEKMQ (reference sequence). The CDR3 sequence: CASSLEGLAGKGPYEQYF. CDR3 coding DNA: TGTGCCAGCAGCTTAGAGGGACTAGCGGGGAAGGGGCCCTACGAGCAGTACTTC.

The chain recombines TRBV7-3 with TRBJ2-3; 7 bases are a match to TRBD1. The CDR3 has 15 amino acids. CDR1 and CDR2 from the germline V gene are SGHTA and FQGTGA. The V segment lost 1 base and the J segment 2 bases; nucleotides outside the gene matches: 3. In nucleotides, the CDR3 is TGTGCCAGCAGCTTAATTGGGACAGCCACAGATACGCAGTATTTT. Its protein is CASSLIGTATDTQYF.

The V gene is TRBV18, the J gene TRBJ2-2; 7 bases match TRBD1. From germline, CDR1 is KGHSH and CDR2 LQKENI. The CDR3 has 17 amino acids. Unmatched junction bases numbered 8, after V lost 4 bases and J lost 0 bases. CDR3 protein: CASSRTPGQPNTGELFF. CDR3 DNA: TGTGCCAGCTCACGAACACCGGGACAGCCGAACACCGGGGAGCTGTTTTTT.

This clone was picked up one time. This chain uses TRBV6-6 with TRBJ2-7; D possibly uses TRBD1 or TRBD2 (5 bases each). The length of the CDR3 is 13 residues. V lost 6 bases and J lost 0, with 9 bases in between. Per germline, CDR1 MNHNY and CDR2 SVGAGI (reference sequence). The CDR3 DNA follows: TGTGCCAGCAGCCGGGACGGCTCCTACGAGCAGTACTTC. Amino acid sequence: CASSRDGSYEQYF.

This chain connects TRBV6-6 to TRBJ1-2; maybe TRBD1 (5 bases). From germline, CDR1 is MNHNY and CDR2 SVGAGI (reference sequence). The CDR3 contains 13 residues. V gave up 7 bases and J gave up 0 bases, with 9 bases separating them. The DNA for the CDR3 is TGTGCCAGCATCCAGACAGCTAACTATGGCTACACCTTC. This translates into CASIQTANYGYTF.

The genes are TRBV5-1 and TRBJ1-1; D ambiguous. The CDR3 consists of 12 residues. V was cut by 0 bases and J by 2 bases, with 2 bases left in between. Germline V gene data show CDR1 as SGHRS and CDR2 as YFSETQ. In nucleotides, the CDR3 is TGCGCCAGCAGCTTGGACAACACTGAAGCTTTCTTT. Protein product: CASSLDNTEAFF.